This passage covers 14 T cell receptor beta chains from one sample sequenced in a study of radiation and T cells in renal cell carcinoma. Regarding time point: blood 4 weeks post-SBRT, at nephrectomy. Treatment reported: 15 Gy SBRT to primary tumor, nephrectomy 4 weeks later. Here immunoSEQ multiplex PCR was the method, and the copy in TCRdb shows in-frame clones only, minus some. This sample has tens of thousands of clones, with 81% found just once. The sequenced sample was blood, obtained from a patient whose treatment included radiotherapy and nephrectomy. All receptors derive from a man aged 55 to 70 with renal cell carcinoma.

The gene calls are TRBV5-1 and TRBJ1-2, with D hard to call. V dropped 0 bases and J dropped 3 bases, with 6 bases sitting between them. The germline gives CDR1 SGHRS, CDR2 YFSETQ. The CDR3 sequence is 13 residues long. This chain's CDR3 is CASSLDTYYGYTF. The CDR3, as DNA: TGCGCCAGCAGCTTGGATACCTACTATGGCTACACCTTC. Combining the CDR3 with reference TRBV5-1 and TRBJ1-2 gives the whole variable domain KAGVTQTPRYLIKTRGQQVTLSCSPISGHRSVSWYQQTPGQGLQFLFEYFSETQRNKGNFPGRFSGRQFSNSRSEMNVSTLELGDSALYLCASSLDTYYGYTFGSGTRLTVV.

The chain employs TRBV2 and TRBJ1-2; 7 nucleotides match TRBD1. This CDR3 has 14 residues. After removal of 6 bases from V and 0 bases from J, the junction contained 4 bases not matched to a gene. The germline V gene encodes CDR1 SNHLY and CDR2 FYNNEI. In DNA form, the CDR3 reads TGTGCCAGCAGAGGGGACAGCTCTAACTATGGCTACACCTTC. Its protein product is CASRGDSSNYGYTF.

The chain carries TRBV5-1 and TRBJ1-5; the D gene is possibly TRBD1 (5 bases). Germline V CDR1 and CDR2: SGHRS, YFSETQ. V was clipped by 0 bases and J by 1 base, with 8 bases between them. This CDR3 is 15 amino acids long. Written as DNA, the CDR3 is TGCGCCAGCAGCTTGGAGGGGATCAGCAATCAGCCCCAGCATTTT. It encodes CASSLEGISNQPQHF.

The CDR3 coding sequence is TGTGCCAGCAGTTACTCGATCGGGGGCTTCACCGGGGAGCTGTTTTTT. Encoded protein: CASSYSIGGFTGELFF. This chain uses TRBV6-6 with TRBJ2-2; either TRBD1 or TRBD2 may supply D (6 bases each). CDR1 and CDR2 (germline): MNHNY, SVGAGI (reference sequence). Between the trimmed V and J ends, which lost 0 bases and 4 bases, there was a span of 12 bases. The CDR3 contains 16 residues.

The chain uses TRBV7-2 and TRBJ2-7; 7 positions agree with TRBD2. CDR3 length: 15 amino acids. Per germline, CDR1 SGHTA and CDR2 FQGNSA. J lost 3 bases, V lost 2 bases, and 7 bases had no gene match. CDR3 loop: CASSLRSGGSYEQYF. CDR3 bases: TGTGCCAGCAGCTTACGGTCCGGCGGGAGCTACGAGCAGTACTTC.

V and J are TRBV7-2 and TRBJ2-5; D gene uncertain. The CDR3 sequence is 13 residues long. Trimming cost V 1 base and J 3 bases, with 6 bases left between them. CDR1 and CDR2 from the germline V gene are SGHTA and FQGNSA. CDR3 DNA sequence: TGTGCCAGCAGCTTAGAAAGGAAAGAGACCCAGTACTTC. This encodes CASSLERKETQYF. The entire variable domain, with the rest obtained from reference TRBV7-2 and TRBJ2-5, is as follows: GAGVSQSPSNKVTEKGKDVELRCDPISGHTALYWYRQSLGQGLEFLIYFQGNSAPDKSGLPSDRFSAERTGGSVSTLTIQRTQQEDSAVYLCASSLERKETQYFGPGTRLLVL.

The chain links TRBV9 to TRBJ2-5; D is ambiguous. Germline CDR1 is SGDLS and CDR2 is YYNGEE. The ends were cut back, 1 base at V and 4 bases at J, with 11 bases in the middle. The CDR3 runs to 14 residues. CDR3 nucleotides: TGTGCCAGCAGCGTAAAGGTGGCAGGAGAGACCCAGTACTTC. Protein sequence: CASSVKVAGETQYF.

The chain employs TRBV9 and TRBJ2-7, with 12 bases identical to TRBD2. V gave up 0 bases and J gave up 7 bases; unmatched junction bases: 2. Germline CDR1 is SGDLS and CDR2 is YYNGEE. The CDR3 is made up of 14 amino acids. The CDR3 region has the DNA TGTGCCAGCAGCGTAGACGGACTAGCGGGGGAGCAGTACTTC. Translation gives CASSVDGLAGEQYF.

This clone has only a few counts. V usage is TRBV29-1 and J usage is TRBJ2-1; D might be TRBD1 (5 bases). This CDR3 is built from 14 residues. The germline V gene encodes CDR1 SQVTM and CDR2 ANQGSEA. Trimming pared 2 bases from V and 9 bases from J, leaving 17 bases between. The CDR3 DNA reads TGCAGCGTTGAAATTATCGGGCAGGGCACTGAGCAGTTCTTC. This gives the protein CSVEIIGQGTEQFF.

This rearrangement joins TRBV6-5 to TRBJ2-7, with 12 bases identical to TRBD1. Germline loops: CDR1 MNHEY, CDR2 SVGAGI. The CDR3 covers 14 residues. The trim removed 6 bases at V and 4 bases at J, leaving 4 bases unmatched. CDR3 protein: CASRGTGGHYEQYF. The CDR3, as DNA: TGTGCCAGCAGGGGGACAGGGGGCCATTACGAGCAGTACTTC.

This clone is a singleton in its sample. The chain employs TRBV5-6 and TRBJ2-1; D ambiguous. The V and J ends lost 1 base and 4 bases respectively, with 12 bases between them. CDR3 length equals 15 residues. Germline loops: CDR1 SGHDT, CDR2 YYEEEE. The chain's CDR3 is CASSLKSEIYNEQFF. The CDR3 DNA follows: TGTGCCAGCAGCTTGAAGAGTGAAATTTACAATGAGCAGTTCTTC.

V is TRBV14 and J is TRBJ1-2, with 10 bases that match TRBD1. This CDR3 is built from 12 residues. With V trimmed by 4 bases and J by 7 bases, 0 bases remained unmatched. CDR1 and CDR2 from the germline V gene are SGHDN and FVKESK. CDR3 residues: CASSRTGGGYTF. The CDR3 bases are TGTGCCAGCAGCCGGACAGGGGGTGGCTACACCTTC.

The rearrangement uses TRBV5-1 and TRBJ2-2; 8 bases agree with TRBD1. The CDR3 consists of 15 residues. The germline gives CDR1 SGHRS, CDR2 YFSETQ. V lost 2 bases to trimming and J lost 1 base; unmatched junction nucleotides: 1. CDR3 sequence (DNA): TGCGCCAGCAGCTTTACAGGGGGGAACACCGGGGAGCTGTTTTTT. Translating it yields CASSFTGGNTGELFF.

The chain recombines TRBV27 with TRBJ2-1, with unresolved D. The CDR3 totals 13 residues. CDR1 and CDR2 from the germline V gene are MNHEY and SMNVEV (reference sequence). Trimming left V 6 bases short and J 10 bases short, with 16 bases between. Written as DNA, the CDR3 is TGTGCCAGCAGCTTTACGGGCCCAAGAGAGCAGTTCTTC. Protein product: CASSFTGPREQFF.